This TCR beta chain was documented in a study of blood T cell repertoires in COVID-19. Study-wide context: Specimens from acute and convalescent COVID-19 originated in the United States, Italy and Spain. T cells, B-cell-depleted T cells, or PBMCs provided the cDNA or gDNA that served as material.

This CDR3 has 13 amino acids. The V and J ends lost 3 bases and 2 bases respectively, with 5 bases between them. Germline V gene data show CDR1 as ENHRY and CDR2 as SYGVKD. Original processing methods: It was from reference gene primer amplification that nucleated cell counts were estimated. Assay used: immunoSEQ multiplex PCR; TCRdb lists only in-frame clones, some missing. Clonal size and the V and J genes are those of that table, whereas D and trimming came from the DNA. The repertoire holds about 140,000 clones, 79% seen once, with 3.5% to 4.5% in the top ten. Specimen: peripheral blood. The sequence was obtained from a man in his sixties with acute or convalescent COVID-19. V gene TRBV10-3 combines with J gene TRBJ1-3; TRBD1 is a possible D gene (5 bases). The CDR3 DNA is TGTGCCATCAGTGACAGGGCTGGAAACACCATATATTTT. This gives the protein CAISDRAGNTIYF.